The source of this T cell receptor (beta chain) is a study of CD8 T cells in ankylosing spondylitis (TCRdb year 2017). At the level of the whole study: The study profiled T cell receptor beta repertoires in healthy donors and ankylosing spondylitis patients to find disease-linked TCR variants. The whole study cohort included 108 healthy donors and 20 to 25 ankylosing spondylitis patients. Peripheral blood was sampled, and synovial fluid was also collected from ankylosing spondylitis patients.

The table lists this clonotype with many counts. There is no known antigen for this receptor. Per-nucleotide qualities are absent, and no much larger clonotype sits a single base away. Sequencer: Illumina HiSeq 2500. TCR beta libraries were prepared by quantitative 5'-RACE with molecular barcodes. In the paper's pipeline: A new computational method based on a probabilistic model of VDJ rearrangement was used to identify disease-linked TCR variants. TCRdb reworked the public reads: Q25 trimming with fastp, MiXCR clone assembly, productive beta chains retained. A single entry per CDR3 protein holds the most common genes and DNA from its merged rows. For this entry, the V and J calls and clone size follow TCRdb and not the study's own pipeline. Within this sample are approximately 400,000 distinct CDR3 sequences, with approximately 17% of them counted one time only. Together, the top ten hold just over 1% of the sample.

Overall study results and their limits: Some TCR beta motif variants had previously been reported in synovial fluid and blood of reactive arthritis patients, which suggested common disease-initiation mechanisms. Blood from ankylosing spondylitis patients appeared to be characterized by a TCR beta motif composed of about eight highly homologous amino acid variants. The disease-linked clones had a CD8+ phenotype and were found at relatively low frequencies in peripheral blood. The disease-linked clones were reported to be significantly enriched in matched synovial fluid samples from ankylosing spondylitis patients.

This sequence originates from a male donor with ankylosing spondylitis. The sample was blood, either unsorted or a sorted T cell fraction (not recorded which).

The CDR3 reads CASSLSQGSNYGYTF. The bases are TGTGCCAGCAGTTTGAGTCAGGGGAGTAACTATGGCTACACCTTC. The chain employs TRBV12-3 or TRBV12-4 and TRBJ1-2; the D segment could be TRBD1, given 6 matching bases. V loses 3 bases, J loses 1 base, and the germline ends lie 12 bases apart. The CDR3 sequence holds 15 residues, the cysteine and phenylalanine included. Just the 45-base CDR3 DNA is kept, in frame starting at base 1.